This T cell receptor (beta chain) was obtained from a study of blood T cell repertoires in COVID-19. Study details: Collection of acute and convalescent COVID-19 samples took place in the United States, Italy and Spain.

CDR1 LNHDA and CDR2 SQIVND come from the germline V gene (reference sequence). V shed 1 base and J shed 2 bases, with 9 bases lying between them. The CDR3 is made up of 14 amino acids. Original processing notes: Using reference gene primer amplification, nucleated cell counts were estimated. Libraries were prepared by immunoSEQ multiplex PCR; TCRdb keeps only in-frame clonotypes and omits some of them. That table furnishes V, J and clone size, whereas the DNA furnished D and trimming. Among about 300,000 clones listed, over 75% were seen once. Participant ages covered roughly 18 to 89 years across about 22 US areas.

The sequenced sample consisted of PBMCs or T cells enriched from blood (not recorded which). The receptor's source is a man aged 30 to 39 who had recovered from COVID-19. The chain couples TRBV19 to TRBJ2-7; no clear D gene. CDR3 residues: CASSIGATPYEQYF. DNA for the CDR3: TGTGCCAGTAGTATAGGGGCCACTCCCTACGAGCAGTACTTC.